This TCR beta chain appears in the sequencing data of a study of cytomegalovirus exposure and HLA in healthy donors. General observations from the study: Researchers reported that a few CMV-associated chains were confirmed in vitro as CMV antigen-specific. Researchers counted 164 TCR beta chains as cytomegalovirus-associated.

The J segment lost 5 bases and the V segment lost 5 bases, leaving 12 bases of the junction unmatched. Germline lookup yields CDR1 LNHDA and CDR2 SQIVND (reference sequence). This CDR3 has 16 residues. Note on this clone: Its antigen is unknown.

Assay: immunoSEQ multiplex PCR; the TCRdb copy retains only in-frame clones and omits some. The sample consists of some 120,000 clones, approximately 95% of them appearing once. The clonotype originates from a man between 18 and 35 years old in good health and CMV-seronegative. The specimen was PBMCs. This rearrangement joins TRBV19 to TRBJ1-1; TRBD1 aligns across 9 bases. CDR3 in amino acids: CASSVWTGERKTEAFF. The CDR3 coding sequence is TGTGCCAGTAGTGTCTGGACAGGGGAAAGAAAGACTGAAGCTTTCTTT. The entire variable domain, with the rest obtained from reference TRBV19 and TRBJ1-1, is as follows: DGGITQSPKYLFRKEGQNVTLSCEQNLNHDAMYWYRQDPGQGLRLIYYSQIVNDFQKGDIAEGYSVSREKKESFPLTVTSAQKNPTAFYLCASSVWTGERKTEAFFGQGTRLTVV.